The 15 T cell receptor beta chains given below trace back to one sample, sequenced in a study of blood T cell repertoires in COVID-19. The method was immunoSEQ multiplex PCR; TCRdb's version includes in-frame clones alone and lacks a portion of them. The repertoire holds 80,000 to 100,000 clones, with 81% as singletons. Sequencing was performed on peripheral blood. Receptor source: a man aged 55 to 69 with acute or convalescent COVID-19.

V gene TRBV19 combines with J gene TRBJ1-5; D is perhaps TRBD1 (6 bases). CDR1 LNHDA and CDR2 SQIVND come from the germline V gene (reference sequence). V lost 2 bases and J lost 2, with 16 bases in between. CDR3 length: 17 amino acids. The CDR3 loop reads CASSIRGPRQGNQPQHF. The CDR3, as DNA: TGTGCCAGTAGTATAAGGGGCCCCCGACAGGGCAATCAGCCCCAGCATTTT. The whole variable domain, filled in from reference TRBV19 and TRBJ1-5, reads DGGITQSPKYLFRKEGQNVTLSCEQNLNHDAMYWYRQDPGQGLRLIYYSQIVNDFQKGDIAEGYSVSREKKESFPLTVTSAQKNPTAFYLCASSIRGPRQGNQPQHFGDGTRLSIL.

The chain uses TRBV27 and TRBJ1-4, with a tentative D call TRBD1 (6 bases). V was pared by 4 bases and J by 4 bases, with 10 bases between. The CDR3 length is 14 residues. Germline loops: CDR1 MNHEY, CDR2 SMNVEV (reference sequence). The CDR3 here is CASSWYRDNEKLFF. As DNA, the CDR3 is TGTGCCAGCAGTTGGTACAGGGATAATGAAAAACTGTTTTTT.

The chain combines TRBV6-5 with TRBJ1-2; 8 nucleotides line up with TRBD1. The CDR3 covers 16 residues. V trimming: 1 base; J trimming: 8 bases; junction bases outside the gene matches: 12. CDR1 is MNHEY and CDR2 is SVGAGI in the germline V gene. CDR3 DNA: TGTGCCAGCAGTTACTTAGGACAGGGTGTTACCTACGGCTACACCTTC. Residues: CASSYLGQGVTYGYTF.

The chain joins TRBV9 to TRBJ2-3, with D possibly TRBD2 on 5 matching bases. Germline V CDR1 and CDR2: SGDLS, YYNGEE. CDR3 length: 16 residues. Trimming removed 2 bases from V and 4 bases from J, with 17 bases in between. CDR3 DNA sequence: TGTGCCAGCAGCGTCTTAGGGAGCGGTGGAGCAGATACGCAGTATTTT. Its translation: CASSVLGSGGADTQYF.

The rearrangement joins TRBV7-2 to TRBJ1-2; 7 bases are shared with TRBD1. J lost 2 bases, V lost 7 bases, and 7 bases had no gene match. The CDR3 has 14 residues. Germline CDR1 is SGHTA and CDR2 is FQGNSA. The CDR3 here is CASTLLTGNYGYTF. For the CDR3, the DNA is TGTGCCAGCACCCTACTGACAGGGAACTATGGCTACACCTTC. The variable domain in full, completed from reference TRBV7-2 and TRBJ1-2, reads GAGVSQSPSNKVTEKGKDVELRCDPISGHTALYWYRQSLGQGLEFLIYFQGNSAPDKSGLPSDRFSAERTGGSVSTLTIQRTQQEDSAVYLCASTLLTGNYGYTFGSGTRLTVV.

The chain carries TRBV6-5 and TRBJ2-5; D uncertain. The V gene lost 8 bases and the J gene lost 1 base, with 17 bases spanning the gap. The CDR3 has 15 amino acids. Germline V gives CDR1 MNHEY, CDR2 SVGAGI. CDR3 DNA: TGTGCCAGCTATAGGAGCCAGTTCCCCCAAGAGACCCAGTACTTC. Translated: CASYRSQFPQETQYF.

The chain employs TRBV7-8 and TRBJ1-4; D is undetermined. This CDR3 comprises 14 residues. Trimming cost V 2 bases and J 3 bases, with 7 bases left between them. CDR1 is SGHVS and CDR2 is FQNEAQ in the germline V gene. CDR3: CASSLSGPNEKLFF. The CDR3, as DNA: TGTGCCAGCAGCTTATCGGGTCCTAATGAAAAACTGTTTTTT. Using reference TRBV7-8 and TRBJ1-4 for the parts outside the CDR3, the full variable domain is GAGVSQSPRYKVAKRGQDVALRCDPISGHVSLFWYQQALGQGPEFLTYFQNEAQLDKSGLPSDRFFAERPEGSVSTLKIQRTQQEDSAVYLCASSLSGPNEKLFFGSGTQLSVL.

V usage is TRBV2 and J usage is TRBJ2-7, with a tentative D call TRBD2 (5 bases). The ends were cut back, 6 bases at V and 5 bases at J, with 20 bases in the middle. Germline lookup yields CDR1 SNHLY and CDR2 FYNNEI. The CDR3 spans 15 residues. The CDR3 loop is CASRGDGLTRDEQYF. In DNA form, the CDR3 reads TGTGCCAGCAGGGGCGACGGACTTACTCGAGACGAGCAGTACTTC.

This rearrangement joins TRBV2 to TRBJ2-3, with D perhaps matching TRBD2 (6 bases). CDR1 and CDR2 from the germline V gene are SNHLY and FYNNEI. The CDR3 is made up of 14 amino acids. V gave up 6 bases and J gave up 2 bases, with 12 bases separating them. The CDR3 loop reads CASRGGPTTDTQYF. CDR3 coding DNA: TGTGCCAGCAGGGGGGGACCCACCACAGATACGCAGTATTTT. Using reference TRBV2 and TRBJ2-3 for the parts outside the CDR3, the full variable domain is EPEVTQTPSHQVTQMGQEVILRCVPISNHLYFYWYRQILGQKVEFLVSFYNNEISEKSEIFDDQFSVERPDGSNFTLKIRSTKLEDSAMYFCASRGGPTTDTQYFGPGTRLTVL.

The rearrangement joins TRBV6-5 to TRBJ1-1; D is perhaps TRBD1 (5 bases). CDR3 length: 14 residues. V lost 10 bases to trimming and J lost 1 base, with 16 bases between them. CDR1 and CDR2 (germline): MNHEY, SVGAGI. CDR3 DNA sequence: TGTGCCACCCGGGACTCTTTAGGGAACACTGAAGCTTTCTTT. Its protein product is CATRDSLGNTEAFF.

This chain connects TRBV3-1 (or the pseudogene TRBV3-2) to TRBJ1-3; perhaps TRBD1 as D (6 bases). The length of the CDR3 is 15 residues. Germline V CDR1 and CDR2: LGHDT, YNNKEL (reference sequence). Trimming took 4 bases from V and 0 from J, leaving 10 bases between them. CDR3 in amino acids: CASSPDSSSGNTIYF. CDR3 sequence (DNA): TGTGCCAGCAGCCCGGACAGCAGCTCTGGAAACACCATATATTTT.

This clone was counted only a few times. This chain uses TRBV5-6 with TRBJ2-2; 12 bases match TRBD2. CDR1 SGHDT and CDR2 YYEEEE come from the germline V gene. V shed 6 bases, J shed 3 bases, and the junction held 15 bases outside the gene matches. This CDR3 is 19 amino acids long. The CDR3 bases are TGTGCCAGCAACCGCATGTCCGGTGGACTAGCGGGACACACCGGGGAGCTGTTTTTT. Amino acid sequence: CASNRMSGGLAGHTGELFF.

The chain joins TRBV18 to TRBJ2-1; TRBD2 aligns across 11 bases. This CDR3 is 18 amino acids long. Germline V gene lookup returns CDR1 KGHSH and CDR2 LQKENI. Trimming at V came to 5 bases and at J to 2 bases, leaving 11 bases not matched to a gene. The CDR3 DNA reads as TGTGCCAGCTCATCAGGGGCACCTAGCGGGAGGACCTACAATGAGCAGTTCTTC. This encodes CASSSGAPSGRTYNEQFF.

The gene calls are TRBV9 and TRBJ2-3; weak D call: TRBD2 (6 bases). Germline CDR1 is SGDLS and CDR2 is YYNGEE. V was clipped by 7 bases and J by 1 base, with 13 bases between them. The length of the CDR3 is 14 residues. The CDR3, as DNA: TGTGCCAGCCGCCGGGGGTCCGGCACAGATACGCAGTATTTT. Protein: CASRRGSGTDTQYF.

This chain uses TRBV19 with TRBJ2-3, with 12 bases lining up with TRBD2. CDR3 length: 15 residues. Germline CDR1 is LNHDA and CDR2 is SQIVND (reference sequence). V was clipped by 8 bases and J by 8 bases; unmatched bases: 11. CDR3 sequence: CASRRLAGEGGTQYF. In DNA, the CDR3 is TGTGCCAGTCGAAGACTAGCGGGAGAAGGGGGTACGCAGTATTTT. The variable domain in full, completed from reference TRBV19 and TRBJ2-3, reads DGGITQSPKYLFRKEGQNVTLSCEQNLNHDAMYWYRQDPGQGLRLIYYSQIVNDFQKGDIAEGYSVSREKKESFPLTVTSAQKNPTAFYLCASRRLAGEGGTQYFGPGTRLTVL.